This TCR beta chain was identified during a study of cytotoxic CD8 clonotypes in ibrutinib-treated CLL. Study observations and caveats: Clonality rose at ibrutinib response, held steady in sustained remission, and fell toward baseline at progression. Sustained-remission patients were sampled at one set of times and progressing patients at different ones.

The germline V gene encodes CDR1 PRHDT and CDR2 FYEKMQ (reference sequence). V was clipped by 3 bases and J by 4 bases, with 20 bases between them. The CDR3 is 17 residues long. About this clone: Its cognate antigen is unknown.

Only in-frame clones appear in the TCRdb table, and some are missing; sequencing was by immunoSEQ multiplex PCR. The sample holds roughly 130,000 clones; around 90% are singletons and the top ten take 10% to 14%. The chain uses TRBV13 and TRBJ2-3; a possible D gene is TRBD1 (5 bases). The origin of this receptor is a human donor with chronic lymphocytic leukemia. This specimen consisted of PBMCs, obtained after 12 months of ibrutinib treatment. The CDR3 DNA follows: TGTGCCAGCAGCTTCCCGGCAGGGCTGGAAAATTCAGATACGCAGTATTTT. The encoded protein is CASSFPAGLENSDTQYF.